This T cell receptor (beta chain) derives from a study of T-cell reconstitution after alpha-beta-depleted transplantation in children. The CDR3 is made up of 12 amino acids. Germline loops: CDR1 MGHRA, CDR2 YSYEKL. Study-level points and caveats: After transplant, high TCRbeta diversity at day 60 in some patients arose from surviving recipient T cells and thymic progenitors. At around two months after transplant, the alpha-beta T cells were reportedly derived from several hundred expanded clones that came from non-depleted graft cells. A year post-transplant, T-cell counts and diversity derived mostly from newly produced T cells.

TCRbeta library construction was performed incorporating unique molecular identifiers. One entry per CDR3 protein results from TCRdb running MiXCR on the PCR reads. The sample carries approximately 200,000 distinct CDR3 sequences, roughly 6.3% recorded once. A note on this clonotype: Its antigen is not known. A much more abundant neighbour one base away suggests this may be a read error.

The chain is built from TRBV4-1 and TRBJ1-1; no firm D call. This receptor was taken from a girl under three years old with combined immunodeficiency, due to receive a stem cell transplant. Sequencing was performed on PBMCs, taken before TCRalphabeta/CD19-depleted stem cell transplant. DNA of the CDR3: TGCGCCGGCAGCCAGGCAGGTAATGAAGCTTTCTTT. Amino acid sequence: CAGSQAGNEAFF.